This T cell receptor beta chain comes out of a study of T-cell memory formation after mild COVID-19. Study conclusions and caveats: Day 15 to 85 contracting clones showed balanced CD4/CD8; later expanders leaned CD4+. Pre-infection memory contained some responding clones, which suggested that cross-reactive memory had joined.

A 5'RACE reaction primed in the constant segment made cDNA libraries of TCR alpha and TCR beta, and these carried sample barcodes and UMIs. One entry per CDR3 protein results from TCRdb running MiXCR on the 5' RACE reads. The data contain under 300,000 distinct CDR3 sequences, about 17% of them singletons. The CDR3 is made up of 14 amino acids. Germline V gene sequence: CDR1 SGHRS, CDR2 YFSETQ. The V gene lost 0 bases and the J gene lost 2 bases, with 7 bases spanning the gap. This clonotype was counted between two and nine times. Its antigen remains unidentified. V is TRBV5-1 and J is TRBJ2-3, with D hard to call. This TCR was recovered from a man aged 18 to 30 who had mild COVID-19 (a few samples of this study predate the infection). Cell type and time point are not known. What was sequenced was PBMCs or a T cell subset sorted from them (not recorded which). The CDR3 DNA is TGCGCCAGCAGCTTGGCCAGGTTCACAGATACGCAGTATTTT. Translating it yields CASSLARFTDTQYF. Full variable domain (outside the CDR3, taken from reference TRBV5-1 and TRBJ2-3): KAGVTQTPRYLIKTRGQQVTLSCSPISGHRSVSWYQQTPGQGLQFLFEYFSETQRNKGNFPGRFSGRQFSNSRSEMNVSTLELGDSALYLCASSLARFTDTQYFGPGTRLTVL.